This TCR beta chain came from a study of shared clonotypes between healthy human individuals. Study-level background: Two women and a few men aged 18 to 49 made up the donors.

Each sample came from a Caucasian adult donor living in Nashville, Tennessee. Ten immunoSEQ deep assay plates were used by the authors to sequence unsorted PBMC DNA. Libraries were prepared by immunoSEQ multiplex PCR; TCRdb keeps only in-frame clonotypes and omits some of them. The repertoire holds 400,000 to 500,000 clones, with 79% as singletons. The CDR3 sequence is 14 residues long. J was trimmed by 2 bases and V by 6 bases; bases with no gene match: 6. Looked up from germline, CDR1 is MDHEN and CDR2 is SYDVKM. The J gene is TRBJ2-7, the V gene TRBV28, with 8 positions matching TRBD1. The TCR originated in a woman aged 40 to 50 in good health. Some clones in this sample may be carry-over from other donors' samples. Sequencing used PBMCs. The CDR3 sequence: CASRRGQGAYEQYF. The DNA of the CDR3 is TGTGCCAGCAGGAGAGGACAGGGCGCCTACGAGCAGTACTTC.